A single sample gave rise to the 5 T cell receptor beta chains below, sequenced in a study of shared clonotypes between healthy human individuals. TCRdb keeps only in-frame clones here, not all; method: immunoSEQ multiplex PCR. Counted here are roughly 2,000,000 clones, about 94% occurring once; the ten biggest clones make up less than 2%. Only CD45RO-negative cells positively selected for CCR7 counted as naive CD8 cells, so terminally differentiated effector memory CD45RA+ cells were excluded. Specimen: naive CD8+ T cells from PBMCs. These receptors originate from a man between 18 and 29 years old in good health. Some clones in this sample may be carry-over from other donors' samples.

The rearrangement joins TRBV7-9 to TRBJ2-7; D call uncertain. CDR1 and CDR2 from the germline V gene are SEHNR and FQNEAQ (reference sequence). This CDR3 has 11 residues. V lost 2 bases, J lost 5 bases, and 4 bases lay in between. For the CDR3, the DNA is TGTGCCAGCAGCTTATACCACGAGCAGTACTTC. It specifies CASSLYHEQYF.

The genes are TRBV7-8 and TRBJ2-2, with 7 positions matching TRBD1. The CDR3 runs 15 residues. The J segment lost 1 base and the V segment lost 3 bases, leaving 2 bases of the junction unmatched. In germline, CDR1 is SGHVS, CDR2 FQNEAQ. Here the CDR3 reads CASSFYRGNTGELFF. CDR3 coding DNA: TGTGCCAGCAGCTTCTACAGGGGGAACACCGGGGAGCTGTTTTTT.

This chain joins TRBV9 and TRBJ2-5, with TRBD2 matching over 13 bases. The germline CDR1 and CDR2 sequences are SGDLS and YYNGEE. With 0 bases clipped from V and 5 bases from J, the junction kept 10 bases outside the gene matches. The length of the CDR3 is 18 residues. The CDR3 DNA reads TGTGCCAGCAGCGTAGGTCCACTAGCGGGAGGGCCAGAGGAGACCCAGTACTTC. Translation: CASSVGPLAGGPEETQYF.

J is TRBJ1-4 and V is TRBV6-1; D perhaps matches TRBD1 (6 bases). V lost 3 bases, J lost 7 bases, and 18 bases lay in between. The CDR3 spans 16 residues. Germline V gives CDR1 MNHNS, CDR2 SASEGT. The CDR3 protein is CASSDRPYRETEKLFF. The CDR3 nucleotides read TGTGCCAGCAGTGATAGGCCATACAGGGAGACTGAAAAACTGTTTTTT.

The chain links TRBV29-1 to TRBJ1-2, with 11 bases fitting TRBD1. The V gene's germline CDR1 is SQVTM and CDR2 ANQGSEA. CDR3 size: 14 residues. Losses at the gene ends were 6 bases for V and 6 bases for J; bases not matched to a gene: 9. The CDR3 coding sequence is TGCAGCGTCGTCGGGACAGGGGGAAACGATGGCTACACCTTC. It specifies CSVVGTGGNDGYTF.